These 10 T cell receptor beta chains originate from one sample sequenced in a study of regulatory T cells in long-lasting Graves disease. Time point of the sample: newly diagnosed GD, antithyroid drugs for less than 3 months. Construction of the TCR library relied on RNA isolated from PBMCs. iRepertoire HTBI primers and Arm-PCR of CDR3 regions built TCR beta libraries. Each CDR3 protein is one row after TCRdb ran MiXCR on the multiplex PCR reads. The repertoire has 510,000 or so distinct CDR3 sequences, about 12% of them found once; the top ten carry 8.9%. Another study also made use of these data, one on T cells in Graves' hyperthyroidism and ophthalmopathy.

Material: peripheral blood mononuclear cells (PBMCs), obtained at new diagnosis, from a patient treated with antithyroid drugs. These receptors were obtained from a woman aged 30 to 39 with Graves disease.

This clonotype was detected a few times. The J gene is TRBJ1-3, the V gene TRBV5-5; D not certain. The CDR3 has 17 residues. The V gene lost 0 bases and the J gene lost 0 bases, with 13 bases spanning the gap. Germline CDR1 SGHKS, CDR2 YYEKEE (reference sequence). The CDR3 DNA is TGTGCCAGCAGCTTGGAAGTGAGCCACCGCTCTGGAAACACCATATATTTT. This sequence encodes CASSLEVSHRSGNTIYF.

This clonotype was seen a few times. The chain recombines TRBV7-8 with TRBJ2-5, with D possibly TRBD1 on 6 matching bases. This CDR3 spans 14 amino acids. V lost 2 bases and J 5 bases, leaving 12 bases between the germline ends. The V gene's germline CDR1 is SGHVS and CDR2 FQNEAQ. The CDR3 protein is CASSLSNRVETQYF. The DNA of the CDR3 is TGTGCCAGCAGCTTAAGTAACAGGGTGGAGACCCAGTACTTC.

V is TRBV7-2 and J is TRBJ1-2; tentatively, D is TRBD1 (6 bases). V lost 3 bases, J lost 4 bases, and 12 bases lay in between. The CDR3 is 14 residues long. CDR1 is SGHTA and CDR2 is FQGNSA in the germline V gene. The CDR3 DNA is TGTGCCAGCAGCTTTTCCGGGGGCAGCTATGGCTACACCTTC. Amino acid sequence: CASSFSGGSYGYTF.

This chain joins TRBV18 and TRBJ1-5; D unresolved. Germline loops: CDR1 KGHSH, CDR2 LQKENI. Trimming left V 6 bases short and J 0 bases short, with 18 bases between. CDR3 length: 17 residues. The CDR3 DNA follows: TGTGCCAGCTCCCGCGGGTCTTCCCTGTATAGCAATCAGCCCCAGCATTTT. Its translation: CASSRGSSLYSNQPQHF.

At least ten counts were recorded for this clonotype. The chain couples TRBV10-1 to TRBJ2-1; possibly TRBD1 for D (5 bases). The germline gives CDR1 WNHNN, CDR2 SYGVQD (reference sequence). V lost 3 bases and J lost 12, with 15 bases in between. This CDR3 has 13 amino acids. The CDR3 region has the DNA TGCGCCAGCAGTGAAGCCCAAACAGGTGGGCAGTTCTTC. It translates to CASSEAQTGGQFF.

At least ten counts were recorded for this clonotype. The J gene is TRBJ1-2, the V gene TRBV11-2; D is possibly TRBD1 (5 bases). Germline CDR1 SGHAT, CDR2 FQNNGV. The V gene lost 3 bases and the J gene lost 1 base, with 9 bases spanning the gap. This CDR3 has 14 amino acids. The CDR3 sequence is CASSFLGVNYGYTF. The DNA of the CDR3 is TGTGCCAGCAGCTTTTTGGGGGTTAACTATGGCTACACCTTC. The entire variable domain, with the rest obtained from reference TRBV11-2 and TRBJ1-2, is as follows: EAGVAQSPRYKIIEKRQSVAFWCNPISGHATLYWYQQILGQGPKLLIQFQNNGVVDDSQLPKDRFSAERLKGVDSTLKIQPAKLEDSAVYLCASSFLGVNYGYTFGSGTRLTVV.

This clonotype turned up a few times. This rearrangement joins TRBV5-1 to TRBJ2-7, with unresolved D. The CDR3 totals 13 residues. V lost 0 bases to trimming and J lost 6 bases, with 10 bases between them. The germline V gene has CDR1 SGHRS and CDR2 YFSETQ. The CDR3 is CASSLGTFFEQYF. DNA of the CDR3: TGCGCCAGCAGCTTGGGGACCTTTTTCGAGCAGTACTTC.

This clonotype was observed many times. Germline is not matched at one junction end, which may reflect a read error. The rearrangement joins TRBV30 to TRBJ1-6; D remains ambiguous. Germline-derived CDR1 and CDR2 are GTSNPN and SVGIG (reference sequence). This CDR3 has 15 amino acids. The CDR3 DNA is TGTGCCTGGAGCGCTAAGGACCTCCTCAATTTACCCCTCCACTTT. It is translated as CAWSAKDLLNLPLHF.

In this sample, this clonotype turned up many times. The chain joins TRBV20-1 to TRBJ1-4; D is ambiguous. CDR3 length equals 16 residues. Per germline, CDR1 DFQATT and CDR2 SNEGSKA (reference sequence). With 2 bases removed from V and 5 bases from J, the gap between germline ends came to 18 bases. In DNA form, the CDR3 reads TGCAGTGCTAGAACCCATCTTGGGTCGGGGAATGAAAAACTGTTTTTT. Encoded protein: CSARTHLGSGNEKLFF.

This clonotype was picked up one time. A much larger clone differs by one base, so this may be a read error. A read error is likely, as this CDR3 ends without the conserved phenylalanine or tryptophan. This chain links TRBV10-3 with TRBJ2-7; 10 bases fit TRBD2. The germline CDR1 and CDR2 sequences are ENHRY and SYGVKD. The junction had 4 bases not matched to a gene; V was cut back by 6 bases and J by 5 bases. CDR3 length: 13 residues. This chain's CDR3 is CAISKREGHEQYY. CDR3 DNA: TGTGCCATCAGCAAGCGGGAGGGCCACGAGCAGTACTAC.